This T cell receptor (beta chain) stems from a study of cytomegalovirus exposure and HLA in healthy donors. Study observations and caveats: One later analysis, an examination of the 120 validation repertoires, found that first-cohort TCR clusters tended to co-occur in them.

As for this clone: No antigen is known for it.

Profiling relied on immunoSEQ multiplex PCR, and the TCRdb table lists in-frame clones only, not all of them. This sample has 120,000 to 150,000 clones, with about 91% found just once. CDR1 SGHRS and CDR2 YFSETQ come from the germline V gene. The ends lost 4 bases at V and 7 bases at J; junction bases unmatched: 8. The length of the CDR3 is 14 residues. This clonotype was sampled from a man between 18 and 29 years old in good health and CMV-seropositive. The genes are TRBV5-1 and TRBJ1-1; 9 nucleotides agree with TRBD1. The sequenced sample was PBMCs. This CDR3 reads CASSLHGQGSEAFF. The CDR3 nucleotides read TGCGCCAGCAGCCTGCACGGACAGGGGAGTGAAGCTTTCTTT.